This T cell receptor (beta chain) appears in the sequencing data of a study of blood T cell repertoires in COVID-19. Study-wide background: From the United States, Italy and Spain came samples of acute and convalescent COVID-19. PBMCs, B-cell-depleted T cells, or T cells provided the cDNA or gDNA that made up the material.

Sequencing was performed with immunoSEQ multiplex PCR; in TCRdb, only in-frame clones are kept and a portion is missing. The sample consists of about 70,000 clones, around 86% of them appearing once. The CDR3 runs 10 residues. Germline V gives CDR1 SEHNR, CDR2 FQNEAQ (reference sequence). Trimming shortened V by 4 bases and J by 11 bases, and 8 bases separated the two germline ends. This TCR came from a woman in her late teens or twenties with acute or convalescent COVID-19. The V and J genes are TRBV7-9 and TRBJ1-1, with D uncertain. Specimen: peripheral blood. In nucleotides, the CDR3 is TGTGCCAGCAGCTCGACTCAGGCTTTCTTT. It encodes CASSSTQAFF.